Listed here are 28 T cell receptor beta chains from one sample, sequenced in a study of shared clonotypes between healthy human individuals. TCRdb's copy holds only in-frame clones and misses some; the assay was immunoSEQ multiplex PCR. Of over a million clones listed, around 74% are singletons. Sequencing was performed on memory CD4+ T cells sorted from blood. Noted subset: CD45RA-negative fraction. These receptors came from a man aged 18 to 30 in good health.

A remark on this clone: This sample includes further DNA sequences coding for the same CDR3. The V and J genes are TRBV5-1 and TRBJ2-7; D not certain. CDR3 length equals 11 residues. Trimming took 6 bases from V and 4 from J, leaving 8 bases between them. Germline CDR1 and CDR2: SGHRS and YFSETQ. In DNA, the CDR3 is TGCGCCAGCACCGGGTCGTACGAGCAGTACTTC. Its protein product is CASTGSYEQYF.

Here the CDR3 DNA reads TGTGCCAGCAGCTTGGGGTGGAGGAATTCACCCCTCCACTTT. Translation: CASSLGWRNSPLHF. The chain couples TRBV7-9 to TRBJ1-6; D is ambiguous. With 3 bases removed from V and 7 bases from J, the gap between germline ends came to 10 bases. Germline CDR1 reads SEHNR; CDR2 reads FQNEAQ (reference sequence). There are 14 residues in the CDR3. The whole variable domain, filled in from reference TRBV7-9 and TRBJ1-6, reads DTGVSQNPRHKITKRGQNVTFRCDPISEHNRLYWYRQTLGQGPEFLTYFQNEAQLEKSRLLSDRFSAERPKGSFSTLEIQRTEQGDSAMYLCASSLGWRNSPLHFGNGTRLTVT.

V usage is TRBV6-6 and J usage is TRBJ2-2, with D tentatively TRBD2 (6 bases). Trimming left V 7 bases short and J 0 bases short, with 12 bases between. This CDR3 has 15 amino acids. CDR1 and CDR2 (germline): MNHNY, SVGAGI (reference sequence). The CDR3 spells CASIMGGPNTGELFF. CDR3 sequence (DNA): TGTGCCAGCATAATGGGGGGACCGAACACCGGGGAGCTGTTTTTT.

The CDR3 spells CASSLGQGLTDTQYF. As DNA, the CDR3 is TGTGCCAGCAGCTTGGGACAGGGCCTCACAGATACGCAGTATTTT. The rearrangement joins TRBV5-8 to TRBJ2-3; 7 bases agree with TRBD1. Looked up from germline, CDR1 is SGHTS and CDR2 is YDEGEE. The CDR3 is 15 residues long. V trimming: 0 bases; J trimming: 2 bases; junction bases outside the gene matches: 3. The complete variable domain, with remaining parts taken from reference TRBV5-8 and TRBJ2-3, reads EAGVTQSPTHLIKTRGQQATLRCSPISGHTSVYWYQQALGLGLQFLLWYDEGEERNRGNFPPRFSGRQFPNYSSELNVNALELEDSALYLCASSLGQGLTDTQYFGPGTRLTVL.

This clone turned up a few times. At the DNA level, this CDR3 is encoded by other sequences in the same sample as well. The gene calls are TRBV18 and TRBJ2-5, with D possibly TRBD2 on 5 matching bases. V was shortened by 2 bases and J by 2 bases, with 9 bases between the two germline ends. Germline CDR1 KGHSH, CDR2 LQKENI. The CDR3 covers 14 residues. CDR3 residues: CASSPGGWQETQYF. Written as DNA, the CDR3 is TGTGCCAGCTCACCAGGAGGCTGGCAAGAGACCCAGTACTTC.

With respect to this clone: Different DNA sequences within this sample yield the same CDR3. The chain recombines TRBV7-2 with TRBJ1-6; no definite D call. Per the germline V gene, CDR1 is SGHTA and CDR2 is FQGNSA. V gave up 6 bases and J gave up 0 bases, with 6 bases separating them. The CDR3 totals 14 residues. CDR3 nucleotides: TGTGCCAGCAGTCCAAGCTCCTATAATTCACCCCTCCACTTT. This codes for CASSPSSYNSPLHF. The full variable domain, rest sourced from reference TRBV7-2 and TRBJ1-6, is GAGVSQSPSNKVTEKGKDVELRCDPISGHTALYWYRQSLGQGLEFLIYFQGNSAPDKSGLPSDRFSAERTGGSVSTLTIQRTQQEDSAVYLCASSPSSYNSPLHFGNGTRLTVT.

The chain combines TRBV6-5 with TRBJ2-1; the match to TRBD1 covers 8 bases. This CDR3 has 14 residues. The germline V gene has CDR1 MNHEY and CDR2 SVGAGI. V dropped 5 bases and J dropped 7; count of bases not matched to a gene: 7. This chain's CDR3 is CASSRYRGRNEQFF. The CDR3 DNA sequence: TGTGCCAGCAGTCGATACAGGGGGAGGAATGAGCAGTTCTTC.

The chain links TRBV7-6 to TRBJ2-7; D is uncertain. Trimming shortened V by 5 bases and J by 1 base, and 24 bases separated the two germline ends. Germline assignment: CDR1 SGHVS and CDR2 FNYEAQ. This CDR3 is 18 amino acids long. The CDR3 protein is CASSVAPIRVPFSYEQYF. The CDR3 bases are TGTGCCAGCAGCGTGGCCCCGATCCGGGTCCCATTTTCCTACGAGCAGTACTTC. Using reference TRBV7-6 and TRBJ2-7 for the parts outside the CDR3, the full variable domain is GAGVSQSPRYKVTKRGQDVALRCDPISGHVSLYWYRQALGQGPEFLTYFNYEAQQDKSGLPNDRFSAERPEGSISTLTIQRTEQRDSAMYRCASSVAPIRVPFSYEQYFGPGTRLTVT.

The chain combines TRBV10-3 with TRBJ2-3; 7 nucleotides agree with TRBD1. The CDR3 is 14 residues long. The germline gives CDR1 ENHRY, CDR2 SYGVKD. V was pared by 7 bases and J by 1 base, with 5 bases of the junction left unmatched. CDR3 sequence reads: CAIKRQGGTDTQYF. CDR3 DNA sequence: TGTGCCATCAAAAGACAGGGTGGCACAGATACGCAGTATTTT.

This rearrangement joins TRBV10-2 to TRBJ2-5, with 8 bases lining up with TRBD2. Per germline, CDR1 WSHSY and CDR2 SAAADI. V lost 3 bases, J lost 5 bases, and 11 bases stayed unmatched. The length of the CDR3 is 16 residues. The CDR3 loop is CASSELRGGPIETQYF. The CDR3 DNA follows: TGCGCCAGCAGTGAATTACGGGGGGGCCCTATCGAGACCCAGTACTTC.

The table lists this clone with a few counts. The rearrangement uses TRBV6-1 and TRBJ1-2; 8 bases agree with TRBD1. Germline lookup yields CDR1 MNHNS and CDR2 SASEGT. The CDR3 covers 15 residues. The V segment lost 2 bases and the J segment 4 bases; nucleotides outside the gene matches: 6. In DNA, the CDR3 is TGTGCCAGCAGTGAATGGCAGGGGGCTGTCTATGGCTACACCTTC. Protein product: CASSEWQGAVYGYTF.

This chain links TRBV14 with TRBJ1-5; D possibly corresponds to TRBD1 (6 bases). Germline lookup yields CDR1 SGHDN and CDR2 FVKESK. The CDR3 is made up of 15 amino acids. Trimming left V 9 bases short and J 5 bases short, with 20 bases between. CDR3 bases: TGTGCCAGGACCTCGGAGGACAGTTTATATCAGCCCCAGCATTTT. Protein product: CARTSEDSLYQPQHF.

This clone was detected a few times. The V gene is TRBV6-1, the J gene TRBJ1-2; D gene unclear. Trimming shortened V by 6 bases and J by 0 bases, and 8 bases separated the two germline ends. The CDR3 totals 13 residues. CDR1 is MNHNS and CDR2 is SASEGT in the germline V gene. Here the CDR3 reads CASRMDANYGYTF. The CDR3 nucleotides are TGTGCCAGCAGAATGGACGCTAACTATGGCTACACCTTC.

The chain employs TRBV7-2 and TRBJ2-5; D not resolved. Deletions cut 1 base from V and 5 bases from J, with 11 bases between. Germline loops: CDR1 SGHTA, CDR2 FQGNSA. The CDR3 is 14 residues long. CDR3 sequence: CASSLEGSAETQYF. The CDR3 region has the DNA TGTGCCAGCAGCTTAGAGGGTAGTGCGGAGACCCAGTACTTC.

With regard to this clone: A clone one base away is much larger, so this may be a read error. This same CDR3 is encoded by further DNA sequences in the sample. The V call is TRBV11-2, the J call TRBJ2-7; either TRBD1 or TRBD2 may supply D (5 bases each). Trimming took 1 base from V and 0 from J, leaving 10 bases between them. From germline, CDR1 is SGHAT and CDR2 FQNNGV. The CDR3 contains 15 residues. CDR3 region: CASSLGWGSSYEQYF. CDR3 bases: TGTGCCAGCAGCTTAGGGTGGGGGAGCTCCTACGAGCAGTACTTC.

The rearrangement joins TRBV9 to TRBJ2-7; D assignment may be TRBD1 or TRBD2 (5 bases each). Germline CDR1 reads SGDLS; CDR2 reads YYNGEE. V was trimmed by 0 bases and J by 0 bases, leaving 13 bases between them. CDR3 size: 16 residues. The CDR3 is CASSVAPWGSSYEQYF. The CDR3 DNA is TGTGCCAGCAGCGTAGCCCCGTGGGGGAGCTCCTACGAGCAGTACTTC.

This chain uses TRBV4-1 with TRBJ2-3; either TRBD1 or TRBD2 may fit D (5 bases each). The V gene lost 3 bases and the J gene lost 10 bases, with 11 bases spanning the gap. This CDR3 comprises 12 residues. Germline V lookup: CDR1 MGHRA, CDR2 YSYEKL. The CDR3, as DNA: TGCGCCAGCAGCCAGGGGCTGGGGGCGCAGTATTTT. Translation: CASSQGLGAQYF.

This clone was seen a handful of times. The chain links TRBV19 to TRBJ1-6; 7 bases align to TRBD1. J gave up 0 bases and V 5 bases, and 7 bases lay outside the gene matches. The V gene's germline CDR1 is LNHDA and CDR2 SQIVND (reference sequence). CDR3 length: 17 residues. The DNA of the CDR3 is TGTGCCAGTAGTTCAGGGGGGGCGAGCTCCTATAATTCACCCCTCCACTTT. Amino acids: CASSSGGASSYNSPLHF.

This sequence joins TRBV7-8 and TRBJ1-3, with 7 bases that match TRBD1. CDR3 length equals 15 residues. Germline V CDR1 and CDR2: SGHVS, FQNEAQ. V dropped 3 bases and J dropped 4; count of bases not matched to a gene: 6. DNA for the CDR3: TGTGCCAGCAGCTTTGAACAGGGGTCGGGAAACACCATATATTTT. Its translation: CASSFEQGSGNTIYF.

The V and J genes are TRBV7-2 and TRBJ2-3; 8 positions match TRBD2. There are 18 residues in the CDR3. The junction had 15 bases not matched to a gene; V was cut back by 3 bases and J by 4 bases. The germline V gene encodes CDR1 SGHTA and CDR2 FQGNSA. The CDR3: CASSFITVTGGAADTQYF. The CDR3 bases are TGTGCCAGCAGCTTCATTACCGTAACGGGGGGGGCCGCAGATACGCAGTATTTT.

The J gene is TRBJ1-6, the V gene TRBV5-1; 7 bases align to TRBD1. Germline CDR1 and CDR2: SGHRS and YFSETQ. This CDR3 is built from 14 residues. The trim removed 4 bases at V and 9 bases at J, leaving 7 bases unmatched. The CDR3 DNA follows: TGCGCCAGCAGCGCCGGGACAGAAGGTTCACCCCTCCACTTT. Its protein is CASSAGTEGSPLHF.

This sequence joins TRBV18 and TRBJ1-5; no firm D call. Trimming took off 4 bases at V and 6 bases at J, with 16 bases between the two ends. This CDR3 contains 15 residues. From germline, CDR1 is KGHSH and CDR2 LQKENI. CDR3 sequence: CASSQMAIGIQPQHF. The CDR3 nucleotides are TGTGCCAGCTCACAAATGGCCATCGGAATTCAGCCCCAGCATTTT.

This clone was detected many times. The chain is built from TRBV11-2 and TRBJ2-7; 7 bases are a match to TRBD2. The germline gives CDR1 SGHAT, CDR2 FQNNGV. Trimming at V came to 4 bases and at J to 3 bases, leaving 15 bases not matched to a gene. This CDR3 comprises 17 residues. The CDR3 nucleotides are TGTGCCAGCAGCTCATCCCGAATCCGACTAGCAGACTACGAGCAGTACTTC. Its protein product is CASSSSRIRLADYEQYF.

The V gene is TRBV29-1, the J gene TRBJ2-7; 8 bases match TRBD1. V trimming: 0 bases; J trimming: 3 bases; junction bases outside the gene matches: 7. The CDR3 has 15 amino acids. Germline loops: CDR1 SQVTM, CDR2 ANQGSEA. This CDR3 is CSVEDNAGGVYEQYF. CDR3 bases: TGCAGCGTTGAAGATAACGCAGGGGGCGTCTACGAGCAGTACTTC.

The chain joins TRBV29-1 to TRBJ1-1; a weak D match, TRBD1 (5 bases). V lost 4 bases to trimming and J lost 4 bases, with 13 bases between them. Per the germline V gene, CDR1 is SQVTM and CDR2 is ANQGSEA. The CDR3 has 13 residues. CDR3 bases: TGCAGCGTTGGGGGCAGGGCGGCCACTGAAGCTTTCTTT. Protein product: CSVGGRAATEAFF.

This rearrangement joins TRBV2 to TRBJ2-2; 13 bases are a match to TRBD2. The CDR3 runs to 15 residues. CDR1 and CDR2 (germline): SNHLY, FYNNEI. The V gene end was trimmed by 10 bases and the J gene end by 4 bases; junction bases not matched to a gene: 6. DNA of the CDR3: TGTGCCACCATCCGGACTAGCGGGAGCACCGGGGAGCTGTTTTTT. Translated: CATIRTSGSTGELFF.

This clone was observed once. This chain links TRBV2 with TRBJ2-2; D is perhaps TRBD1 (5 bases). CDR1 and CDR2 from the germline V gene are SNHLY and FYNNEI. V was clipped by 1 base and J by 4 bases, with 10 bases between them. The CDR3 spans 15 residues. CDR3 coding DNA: TGTGCCAGCAGTGAAGAGGGGCGCGGCACCGGGGAGCTGTTTTTT. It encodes CASSEEGRGTGELFF.

This chain's CDR3 is CAWSSPFNYGYTF. DNA of the CDR3: TGTGCCTGGAGTTCACCTTTTAACTATGGCTACACCTTC. The genes are TRBV30 and TRBJ1-2; D uncertain. Germline CDR1 and CDR2: GTSNPN and SVGIG (reference sequence). The V end was cut by 2 bases, the J end by 1 base, with 8 bases between. The CDR3 extends over 13 amino acids.